Listed here are 8 T cell receptor beta chains from one sample, sequenced in a study of Graves' ophthalmopathy and Graves' hyperthyroidism. Amplification of the TCR beta CDR3 regions used RNA transcripts (as template). An initial RT-PCR round employing HTBI primers preceded a second-round multiplex PCR. TCRdb re-derived calls from the multiplex PCR reads in MiXCR, one entry per CDR3 protein. The top ten clones hold around two fifths of a sample with 200,000 to 250,000 distinct CDR3 sequences, about a fifth of them seen once. Sequencing input: peripheral blood. All receptors derive from a woman between 45 and 65 years old with Graves' ophthalmopathy.

This clonotype occurred many times. The chain couples TRBV6-1 to TRBJ2-4; D is unresolved. Germline V gene data show CDR1 as MNHNS and CDR2 as SASEGT. Deletions cut 5 bases from V and 7 bases from J, with 9 bases between. This CDR3 spans 12 amino acids. CDR3 DNA sequence: TGTGCCAGCAGTCATAACTTGAACATTCAGTACTTC. This codes for CASSHNLNIQYF.

This clonotype was counted many times. The CDR3 bases are TGTGCCACCAGTGCTAGAAGCAATCAGCCCCAGCATTTT. Residues: CATSARSNQPQHF. The chain is built from TRBV24-1 and TRBJ1-5; D ambiguous. V dropped 5 bases and J dropped 1 base, with 5 bases sitting between them. CDR1 and CDR2 from the germline V gene are KGHDR and SFDVKD. The CDR3 spans 13 residues.

This chain links TRBV7-2 with TRBJ2-5; D remains ambiguous. There are 14 residues in the CDR3. Germline V lookup: CDR1 SGHTA, CDR2 FQGNSA. Trimming took off 5 bases at V and 0 bases at J, with 10 bases between the two ends. The CDR3 region has the DNA TGTGCCAGCAGCCAGGCGGTGTACCAAGAGACCCAGTACTTC. Amino acids: CASSQAVYQETQYF.

The chain combines TRBV6-1 with TRBJ1-1, with D perhaps matching TRBD1 (5 bases). Per germline, CDR1 MNHNS and CDR2 SASEGT. The CDR3 has 13 amino acids. Trimming stripped 7 bases from V and 11 bases from J, with 20 bases between. CDR3 DNA: TGTGCCAGCACCTCCGGGACGAGGTGGTTGGCTTTCTTT. Protein: CASTSGTRWLAFF.

Only one count was recorded for this clonotype. One junction end does not reproduce the germline sequence, and a read error may be involved. V and J are TRBV6-1 and TRBJ1-1; a possible D gene is TRBD1 (5 bases). This CDR3 spans 14 amino acids. Germline loops: CDR1 MNHNS, CDR2 SASEGT. The CDR3 here is CASRPVQVNTEAYF. The CDR3 DNA follows: TGTGCCAGCAGGCCCGTACAGGTAAACACTGAAGCTTACTTT.

V gene TRBV12-3 or TRBV12-4 combines with J gene TRBJ1-5; the match to TRBD1 covers 10 bases. This CDR3 comprises 16 residues. Trimming at V came to 6 bases and at J to 3 bases, leaving 8 bases not matched to a gene. The CDR3 sequence: CASSPGTGAFNQPQHF. The DNA of the CDR3 is TGTGCCAGCAGCCCCGGGACAGGGGCCTTCAATCAGCCCCAGCATTTT.

This clonotype occurred many times. The genes are TRBV6-2 or TRBV6-3 and TRBJ2-5; 7 nucleotides agree with TRBD1. V shed 5 bases, J shed 0 bases, and the junction held 3 bases outside the gene matches. Per the germline V gene, CDR1 is MNHEY and CDR2 is SVGEGT. CDR3 length: 14 residues. CDR3 in amino acids: CASSNRGNQETQYF. In DNA form, the CDR3 reads TGTGCCAGCAGTAACAGGGGCAACCAAGAGACCCAGTACTTC.

The chain links TRBV19 to TRBJ2-2; 7 nucleotides match TRBD2. Germline assignment: CDR1 LNHDA and CDR2 SQIVND (reference sequence). The CDR3 runs 15 residues. V trimming: 2 bases; J trimming: 5 bases; junction bases outside the gene matches: 5. The CDR3 sequence is CASSISSGETGELFF. The CDR3 DNA reads as TGTGCCAGTAGTATATCGAGCGGGGAAACCGGGGAGCTGTTTTTT.